This TCR beta chain was identified in a study of T cells in Graves' hyperthyroidism and ophthalmopathy. Lactation, pregnancy, other autoimmune disease or uncontrolled infection led to exclusion of patients. The PBMCs studied were ones that came from roughly 9.1 ml fresh peripheral blood. Amplified regions were TCR beta CDR3 sequences from RNA transcripts. First-round RT-PCR of the TCR CDR3 relied on the HTBI primer set. TCRdb reanalysed the multiplex PCR reads using MiXCR and keeps one entry per CDR3 protein. The data hold 340,000 or so distinct CDR3 sequences, with around a sixth observed a single time. This clonotype was picked up a small number of times. The sequenced sample was blood. This receptor was obtained from a woman between 50 and 59 years old with Graves' hyperthyroidism.

CDR3 in DNA: TGTGCCAGTAGCCCTGGTGGACACCGCGAGACTGAAGCTTTCTTT. Translated, it gives CASSPGGHRETEAFF. The V and J genes are TRBV19 and TRBJ1-1; D may be TRBD1 (5 bases). The CDR3 has 15 residues. Looked up from germline, CDR1 is LNHDA and CDR2 is SQIVND (reference sequence). V shed 6 bases and J shed 5 bases, with 19 bases lying between them.